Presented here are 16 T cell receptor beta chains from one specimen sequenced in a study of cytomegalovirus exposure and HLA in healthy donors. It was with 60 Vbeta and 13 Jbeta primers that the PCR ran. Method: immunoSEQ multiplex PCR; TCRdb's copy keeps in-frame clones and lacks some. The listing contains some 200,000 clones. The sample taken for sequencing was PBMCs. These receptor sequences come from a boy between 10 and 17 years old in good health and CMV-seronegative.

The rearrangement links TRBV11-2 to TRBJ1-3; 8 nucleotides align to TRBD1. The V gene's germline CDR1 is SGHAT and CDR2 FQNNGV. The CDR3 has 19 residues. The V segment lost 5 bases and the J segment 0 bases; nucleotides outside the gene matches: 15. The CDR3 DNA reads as TGTGCCAGCAGCAACCGACAGGGGAGAAATAGTTCCTCTGGAAACACCATATATTTT. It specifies CASSNRQGRNSSSGNTIYF.

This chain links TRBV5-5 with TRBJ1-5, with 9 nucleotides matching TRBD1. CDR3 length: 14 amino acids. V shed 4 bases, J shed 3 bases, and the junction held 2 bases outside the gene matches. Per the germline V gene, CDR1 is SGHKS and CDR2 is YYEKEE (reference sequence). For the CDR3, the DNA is TGTGCCAGCAGCCGGACAGGGGACAATCAGCCCCAGCATTTT. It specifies CASSRTGDNQPQHF. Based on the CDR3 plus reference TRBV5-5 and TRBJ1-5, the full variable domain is DAGVTQSPTHLIKTRGQQVTLRCSPISGHKSVSWYQQVLGQGPQFIFQYYEKEERGRGNFPDRFSARQFPNYSSELNVNALLLGDSALYLCASSRTGDNQPQHFGDGTRLSIL.

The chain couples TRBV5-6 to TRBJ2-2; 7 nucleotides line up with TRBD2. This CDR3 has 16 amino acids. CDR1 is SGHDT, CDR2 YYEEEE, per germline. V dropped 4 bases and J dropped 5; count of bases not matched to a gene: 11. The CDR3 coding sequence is TGTGCCAGCAGCCCCCCAGCGGGGCCGCGGACCGGGGAGCTGTTTTTT. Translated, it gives CASSPPAGPRTGELFF.

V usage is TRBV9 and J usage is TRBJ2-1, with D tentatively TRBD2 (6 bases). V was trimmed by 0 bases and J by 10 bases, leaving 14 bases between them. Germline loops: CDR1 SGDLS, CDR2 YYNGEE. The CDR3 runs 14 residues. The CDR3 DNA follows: TGTGCCAGCAGCGTAGGACTAGAAGGAGGCGAGCAGTTCTTC. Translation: CASSVGLEGGEQFF.

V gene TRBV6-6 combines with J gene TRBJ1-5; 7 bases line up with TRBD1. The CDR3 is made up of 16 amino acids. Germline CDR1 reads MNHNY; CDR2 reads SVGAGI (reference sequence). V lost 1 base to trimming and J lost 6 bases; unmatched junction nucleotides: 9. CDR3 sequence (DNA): TGTGCCAGCAGTTACTTACCACAGGGGAAACGTCAGCCCCAGCATTTT. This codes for CASSYLPQGKRQPQHF.

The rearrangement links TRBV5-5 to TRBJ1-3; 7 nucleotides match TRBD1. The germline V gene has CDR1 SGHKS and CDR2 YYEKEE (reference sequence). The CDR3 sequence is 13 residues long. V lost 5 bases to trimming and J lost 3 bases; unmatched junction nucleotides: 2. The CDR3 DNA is TGTGCCAGCAGTCGGGACAGTGGAAACACCATATATTTT. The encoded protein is CASSRDSGNTIYF. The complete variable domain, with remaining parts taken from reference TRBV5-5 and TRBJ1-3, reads DAGVTQSPTHLIKTRGQQVTLRCSPISGHKSVSWYQQVLGQGPQFIFQYYEKEERGRGNFPDRFSARQFPNYSSELNVNALLLGDSALYLCASSRDSGNTIYFGEGSWLTVV.

In DNA form, the CDR3 reads TGCGCCAGCAGCTCAGGACAGACAACCGGGGAGCTGTTTTTT. It translates to CASSSGQTTGELFF. This chain links TRBV5-1 with TRBJ2-2, with D possibly being TRBD1 (6 bases). The ends were cut back, 3 bases at V and 5 bases at J, with 11 bases in the middle. There are 14 residues in the CDR3. Germline assignment: CDR1 SGHRS and CDR2 YFSETQ.

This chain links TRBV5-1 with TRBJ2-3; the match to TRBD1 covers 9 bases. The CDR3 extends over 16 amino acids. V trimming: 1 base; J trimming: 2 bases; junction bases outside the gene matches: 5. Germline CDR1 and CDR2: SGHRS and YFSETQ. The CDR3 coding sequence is TGCGCCAGCAGCTTGACGGGACAGGGACCCACAGATACGCAGTATTTT. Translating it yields CASSLTGQGPTDTQYF.

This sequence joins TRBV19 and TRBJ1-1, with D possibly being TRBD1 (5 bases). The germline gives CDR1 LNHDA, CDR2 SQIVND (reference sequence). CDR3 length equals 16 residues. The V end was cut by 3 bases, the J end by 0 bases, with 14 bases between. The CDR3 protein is CASSILPGGMNTEAFF. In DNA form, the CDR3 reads TGTGCCAGTAGTATTCTCCCGGGGGGTATGAACACTGAAGCTTTCTTT.

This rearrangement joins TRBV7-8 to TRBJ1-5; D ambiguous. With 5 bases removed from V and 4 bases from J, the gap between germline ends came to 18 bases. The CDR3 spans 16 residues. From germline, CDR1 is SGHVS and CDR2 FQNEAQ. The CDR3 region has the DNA TGTGCCAGCAGCCTACTCCTAGGAGCGAAGAATCAGCCCCAGCATTTT. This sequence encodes CASSLLLGAKNQPQHF.

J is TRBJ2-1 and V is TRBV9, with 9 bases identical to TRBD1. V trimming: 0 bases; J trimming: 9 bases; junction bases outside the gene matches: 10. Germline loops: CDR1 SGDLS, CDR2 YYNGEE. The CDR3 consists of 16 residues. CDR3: CASSVAGTGSVSEQFF. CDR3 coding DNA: TGTGCCAGCAGCGTAGCCGGGACAGGGTCCGTCAGTGAGCAGTTCTTC. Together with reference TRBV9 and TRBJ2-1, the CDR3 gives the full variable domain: DSGVTQTPKHLITATGQRVTLRCSPRSGDLSVYWYQQSLDQGLQFLIQYYNGEERAKGNILERFSAQQFPDLHSELNLSSLELGDSALYFCASSVAGTGSVSEQFFGPGTRLTVL.

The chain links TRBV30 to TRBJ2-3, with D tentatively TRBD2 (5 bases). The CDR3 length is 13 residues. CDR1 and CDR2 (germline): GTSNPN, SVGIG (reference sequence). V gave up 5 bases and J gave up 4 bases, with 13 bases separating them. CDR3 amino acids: CAWEGGLSDTQYF. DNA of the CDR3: TGTGCCTGGGAGGGCGGGTTGTCAGATACGCAGTATTTT.

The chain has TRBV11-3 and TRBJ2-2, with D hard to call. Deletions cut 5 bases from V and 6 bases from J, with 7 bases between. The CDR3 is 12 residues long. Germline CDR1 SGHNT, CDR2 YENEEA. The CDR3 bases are TGTGCCAGCAGCCCCCTTCCCGGGGAGCTGTTTTTT. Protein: CASSPLPGELFF. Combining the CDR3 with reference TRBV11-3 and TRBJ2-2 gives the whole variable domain EAGVVQSPRYKIIEKKQPVAFWCNPISGHNTLYWYLQNLGQGPELLIRYENEEAVDDSQLPKDRFSAERLKGVDSTLKIQPAELGDSAVYLCASSPLPGELFFGEGSRLTVL.

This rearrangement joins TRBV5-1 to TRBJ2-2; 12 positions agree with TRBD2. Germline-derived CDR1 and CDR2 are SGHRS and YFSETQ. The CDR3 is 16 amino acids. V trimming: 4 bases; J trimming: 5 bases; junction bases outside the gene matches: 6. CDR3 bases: TGCGCCAGCAGCATGAAGACTAGCGGGGGTACCGGGGAGCTGTTTTTT. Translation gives CASSMKTSGGTGELFF. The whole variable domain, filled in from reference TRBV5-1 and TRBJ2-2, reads KAGVTQTPRYLIKTRGQQVTLSCSPISGHRSVSWYQQTPGQGLQFLFEYFSETQRNKGNFPGRFSGRQFSNSRSEMNVSTLELGDSALYLCASSMKTSGGTGELFFGEGSRLTVL.

For the CDR3, the DNA is TGTGCCAGCAGCGGGGGCGGTGGTGCAGAGACCCAGTACTTC. Translation: CASSGGGGAETQYF. The V and J genes are TRBV5-6 and TRBJ2-5, with TRBD1 as a possible D gene (6 bases). The CDR3 loop spans 14 amino acids. Trimming removed 4 bases at V and 4 bases at J, with 14 bases between. CDR1 and CDR2 from the germline V gene are SGHDT and YYEEEE. Filled out from reference TRBV5-6 and TRBJ2-5, the complete variable domain reads DAGVTQSPTHLIKTRGQQVTLRCSPKSGHDTVSWYQQALGQGPQFIFQYYEEEERQRGNFPDRFSGHQFPNYSSELNVNALLLGDSALYLCASSGGGGAETQYFGPGTRLLVL.

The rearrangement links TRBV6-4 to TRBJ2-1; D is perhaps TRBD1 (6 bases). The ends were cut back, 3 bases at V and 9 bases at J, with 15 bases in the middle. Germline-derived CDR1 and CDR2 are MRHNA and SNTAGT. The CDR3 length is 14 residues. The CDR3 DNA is TGTGCCAGCAGTGAAGCCGGGACACAGGGTGAGCAGTTCTTC. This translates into CASSEAGTQGEQFF.